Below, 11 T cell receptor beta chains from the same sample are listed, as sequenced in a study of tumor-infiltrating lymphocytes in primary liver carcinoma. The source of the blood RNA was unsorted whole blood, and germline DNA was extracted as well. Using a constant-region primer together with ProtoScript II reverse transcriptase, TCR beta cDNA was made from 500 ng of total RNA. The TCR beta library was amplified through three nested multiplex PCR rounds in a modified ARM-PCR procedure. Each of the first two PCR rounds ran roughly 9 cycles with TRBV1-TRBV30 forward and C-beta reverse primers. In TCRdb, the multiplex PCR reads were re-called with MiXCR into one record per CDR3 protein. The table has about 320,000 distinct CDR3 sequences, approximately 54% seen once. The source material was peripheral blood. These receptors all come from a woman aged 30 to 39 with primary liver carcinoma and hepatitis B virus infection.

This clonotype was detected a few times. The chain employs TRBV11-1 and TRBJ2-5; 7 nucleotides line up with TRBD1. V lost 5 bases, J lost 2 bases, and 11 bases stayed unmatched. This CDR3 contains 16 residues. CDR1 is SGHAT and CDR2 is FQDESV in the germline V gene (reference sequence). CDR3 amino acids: CASSHTATQGQETQYF. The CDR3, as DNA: TGTGCCAGCAGCCACACCGCGACACAGGGGCAAGAGACCCAGTACTTC. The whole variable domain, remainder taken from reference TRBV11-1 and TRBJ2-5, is EAEVAQSPRYKITEKSQAVAFWCDPISGHATLYWYRQILGQGPELLVQFQDESVVDDSQLPKDRFSAERLKGVDSTLKIQPAELGDSAMYLCASSHTATQGQETQYFGPGTRLLVL.

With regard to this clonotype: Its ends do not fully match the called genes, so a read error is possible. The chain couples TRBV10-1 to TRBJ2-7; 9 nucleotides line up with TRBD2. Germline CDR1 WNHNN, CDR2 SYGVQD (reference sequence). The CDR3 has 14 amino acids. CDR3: CASTEGGRGYEQYF. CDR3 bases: TGCGCCAGCACTGAAGGCGGGAGGGGCTACGAGCAGTACTTT.

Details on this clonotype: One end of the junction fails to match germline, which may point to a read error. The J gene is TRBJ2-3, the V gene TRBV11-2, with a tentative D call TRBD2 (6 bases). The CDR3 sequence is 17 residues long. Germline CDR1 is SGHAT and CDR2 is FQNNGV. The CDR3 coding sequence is TGTACCAGCAGTAGTAATTCCGGAGGGGTTGGGGTGGATACGCAGTATTTT. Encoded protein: CTSSSNSGGVGVDTQYF.

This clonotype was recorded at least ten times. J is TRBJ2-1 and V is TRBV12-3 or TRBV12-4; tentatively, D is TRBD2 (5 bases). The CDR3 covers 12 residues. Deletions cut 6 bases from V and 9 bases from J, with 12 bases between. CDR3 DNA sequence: TGTGCCAGCAGATTACTAGTCGCTGAGCAGTTCTTC. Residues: CASRLLVAEQFF.

The CDR3 DNA sequence: TGTGCCAGCACCATTGGGGGTGGGCAATTCTTC. This gives the protein CASTIGGGQFF. The gene calls are TRBV11-3 and TRBJ2-1; D possibly uses TRBD1 or TRBD2 (5 bases each). The CDR3 sequence is 11 residues long. Trimming left V 7 bases short and J 16 bases short, with 17 bases between. In germline, CDR1 is SGHNT, CDR2 YENEEA.

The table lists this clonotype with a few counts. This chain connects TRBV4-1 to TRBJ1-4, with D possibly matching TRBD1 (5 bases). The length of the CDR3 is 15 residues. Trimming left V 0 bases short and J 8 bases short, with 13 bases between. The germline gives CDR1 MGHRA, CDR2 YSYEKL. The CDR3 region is CASSQDKRGSEKLFF. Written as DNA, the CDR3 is TGCGCCAGCAGCCAAGATAAAAGGGGTAGCGAAAAACTGTTTTTT.

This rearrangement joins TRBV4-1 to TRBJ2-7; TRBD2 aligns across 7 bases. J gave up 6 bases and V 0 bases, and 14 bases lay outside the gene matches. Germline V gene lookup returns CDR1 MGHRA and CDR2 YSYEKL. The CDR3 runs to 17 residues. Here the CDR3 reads CASSQDSNLVAGAEQYF. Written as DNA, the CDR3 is TGCGCCAGCAGCCAAGATAGTAATCTTGTCGCGGGAGCCGAGCAGTACTTC.

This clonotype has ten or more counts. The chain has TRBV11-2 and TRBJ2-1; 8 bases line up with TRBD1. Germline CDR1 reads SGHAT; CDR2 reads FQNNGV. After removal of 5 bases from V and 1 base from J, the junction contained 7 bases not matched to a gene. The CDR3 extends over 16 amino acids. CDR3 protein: CASSHRGDSSYNEQFF. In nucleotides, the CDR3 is TGTGCCAGCAGCCACAGGGGGGACAGTTCCTACAATGAGCAGTTCTTC.

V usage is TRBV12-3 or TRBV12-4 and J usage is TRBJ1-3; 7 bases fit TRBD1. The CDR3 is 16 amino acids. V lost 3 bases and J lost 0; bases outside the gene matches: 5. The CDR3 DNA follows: TGTGCCAGCAGTTTGGGGACAGCCAACTCTGGAAACACCATATATTTT. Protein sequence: CASSLGTANSGNTIYF.

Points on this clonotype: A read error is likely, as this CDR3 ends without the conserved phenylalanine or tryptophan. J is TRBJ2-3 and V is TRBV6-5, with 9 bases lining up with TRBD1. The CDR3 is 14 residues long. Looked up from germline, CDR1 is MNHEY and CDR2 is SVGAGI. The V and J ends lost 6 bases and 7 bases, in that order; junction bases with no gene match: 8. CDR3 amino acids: CASRTDRGRNTQYS. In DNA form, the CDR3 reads TGTGCCAGCAGGACGGACAGGGGACGAAATACGCAGTATTCT.

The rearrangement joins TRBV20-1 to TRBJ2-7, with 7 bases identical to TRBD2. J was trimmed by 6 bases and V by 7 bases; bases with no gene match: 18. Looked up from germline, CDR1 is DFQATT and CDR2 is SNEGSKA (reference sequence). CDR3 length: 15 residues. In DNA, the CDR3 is TGCAGTGGGCAGGGATCTAGCGGATTGAGTCGCGAGCAGTACTTC. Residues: CSGQGSSGLSREQYF.